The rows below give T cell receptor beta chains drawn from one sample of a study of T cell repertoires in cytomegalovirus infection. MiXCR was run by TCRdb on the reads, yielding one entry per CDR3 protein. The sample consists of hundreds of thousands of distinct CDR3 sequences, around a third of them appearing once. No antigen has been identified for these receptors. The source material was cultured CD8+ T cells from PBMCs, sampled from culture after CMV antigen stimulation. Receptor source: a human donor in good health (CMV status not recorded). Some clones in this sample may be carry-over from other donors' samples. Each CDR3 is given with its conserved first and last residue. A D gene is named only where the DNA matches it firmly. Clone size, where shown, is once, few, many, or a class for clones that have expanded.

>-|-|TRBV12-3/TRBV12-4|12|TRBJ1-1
CASSLGNDEAFF
TGTGCCAGCAGTTTAGGGAACGATGAAGCTTTCTTT
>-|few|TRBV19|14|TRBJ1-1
CASTMGVEATEAFF
TGTGCCAGCACGATGGGGGTGGAAGCCACTGAAGCTTTCTTT
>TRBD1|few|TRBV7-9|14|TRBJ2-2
CASNPTGATGELFF
TGTGCCAGCAATCCGACAGGGGCCACCGGGGAGCTGTTTTTT
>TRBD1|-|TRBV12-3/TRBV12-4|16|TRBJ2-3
CASSNRDRGGTDTQYF
TGTGCCAGCAGTAACCGGGACAGGGGGGGCACAGATACGCAGTATTTT
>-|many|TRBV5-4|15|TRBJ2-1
CASSEGRGTYNEQFF
TGTGCCAGCAGCGAAGGGCGGGGCACCTACAATGAGCAGTTCTTC
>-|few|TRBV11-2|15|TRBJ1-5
CASSLDYRVRQPQHF
TGTGCCAGCAGCTTAGATTACAGGGTCAGGCAGCCCCAGCATTTT
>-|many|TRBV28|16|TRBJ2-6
CASSSPPASGANVLTF
TGTGCCAGCAGTTCCCCGCCAGCCTCTGGGGCCAACGTCCTGACTTTC
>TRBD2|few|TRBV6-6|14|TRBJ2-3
CASSGLARTDTQYF
TGTGCCAGCAGTGGACTAGCGAGAACAGATACGCAGTATTTT
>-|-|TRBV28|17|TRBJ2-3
CASGLPGGPLFTDTQYF
TGTGCCAGCGGGCTGCCGGGCGGGCCCCTTTTCACAGATACGCAGTATTTT
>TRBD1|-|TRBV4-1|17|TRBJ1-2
CASSLLPGQADRRGYTF
TGCGCCAGCAGCCTTTTGCCAGGACAGGCTGATCGGAGAGGCTACACCTTC
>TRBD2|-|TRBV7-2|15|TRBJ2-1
CTSSDSGGADGEQFF
TGTACCAGCAGCGATAGCGGGGGGGCGGACGGTGAGCAGTTCTTC
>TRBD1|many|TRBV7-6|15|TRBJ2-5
CASSAPGTDKETQYF
TGTGCCAGCAGCGCCCCCGGGACAGATAAAGAGACCCAGTACTTC
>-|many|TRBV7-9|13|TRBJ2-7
CASSSRGSYEQYF
TGTGCCAGCAGCTCACGAGGATCCTACGAGCAGTACTTC
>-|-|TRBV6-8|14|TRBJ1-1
CASSDTTGTTEAFF
TGTGCCAGCAGTGACACTACAGGGACCACTGAAGCTTTCTTT
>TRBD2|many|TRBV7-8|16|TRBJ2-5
CASSLIAGGAGETQYF
TGTGCCAGCAGCTTAATAGCGGGGGGGGCCGGAGAGACCCAGTACTTC
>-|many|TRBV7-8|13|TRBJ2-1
CASSLQFYDEQFF
TGTGCCAGCAGCTTACAGTTCTACGATGAGCAGTTCTTC
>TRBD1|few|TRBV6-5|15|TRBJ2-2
CASRRQGLGTGELFF
TGTGCCAGCAGGCGACAGGGGTTGGGGACCGGGGAGCTGTTTTTT
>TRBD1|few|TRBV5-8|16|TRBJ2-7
CASSWAGTGGDYEQYF
TGTGCCAGCAGCTGGGCAGGGACAGGGGGGGATTACGAGCAGTACTTC
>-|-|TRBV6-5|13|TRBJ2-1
CASSSAAHNEQFF
TGTGCCAGCAGTTCAGCAGCACACAATGAGCAGTTCTTC
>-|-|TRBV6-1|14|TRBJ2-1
CASSAHPSYNEQFF
TGTGCCAGCAGTGCGCACCCTTCCTACAATGAGCAGTTCTTC
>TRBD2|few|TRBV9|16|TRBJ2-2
CASSVGLAERTGELFF
TGTGCCAGCAGCGTTGGACTAGCGGAAAGAACCGGGGAGCTGTTTTTT
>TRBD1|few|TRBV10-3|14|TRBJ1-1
CATINPDRGAEAFF
TGTGCCACCATAAACCCGGACAGGGGGGCTGAAGCTTTCTTT
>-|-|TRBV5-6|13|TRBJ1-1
CASTRWGSLEAFF
TGTGCCAGCACCCGGTGGGGTTCCCTGGAAGCTTTCTTT
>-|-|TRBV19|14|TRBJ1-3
CASSTGFAGNTIYF
TGTGCCAGTAGTACAGGGTTCGCTGGAAACACCATATATTTT
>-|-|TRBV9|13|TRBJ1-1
CASSVVRKAEAFF
TGTGCCAGCAGCGTAGTCCGAAAGGCTGAAGCTTTCTTT
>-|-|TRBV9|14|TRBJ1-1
CASSVGVVNTEAFF
TGTGCCAGCAGCGTAGGGGTAGTGAACACTGAAGCTTTCTTT
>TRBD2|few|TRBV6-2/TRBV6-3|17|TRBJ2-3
CASSFERGVSSTDTQYF
TGTGCCAGCAGTTTCGAGCGGGGCGTCTCTAGCACAGATACGCAGTATTTT
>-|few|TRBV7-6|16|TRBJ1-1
CASSLLGDGMGTEAFF
TGTGCCAGCAGCTTGTTGGGGGATGGTATGGGCACTGAAGCTTTCTTT
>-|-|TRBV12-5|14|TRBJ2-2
CASGLPPSTGELFF
TGTGCTAGTGGTTTGCCCCCAAGCACCGGGGAGCTGTTTTTT